The clone carrying this TCR beta chain was recorded at least ten times. Being off target in a library aimed at alpha chains, this beta chain has a size of little meaning. Documented time point: sample taken at primary tumor resection. The study sequenced unsorted whole RNA from tumor, nontumor lung or frozen PBMC. Every cDNA TCR molecule received its own unique molecular identifier. One entry per CDR3 protein results from TCRdb running MiXCR on the 5' RACE reads. The sample has 11,000 or so distinct CDR3 sequences; around 4% are singletons. The junction had 3 bases not matched to a gene; V was cut back by 7 bases and J by 7 bases. CDR1 is MDHEN, CDR2 SYDVKM, per germline. The CDR3 totals 14 residues. The data were obtained in a study of spatial heterogeneity in lung cancer.

The sequence came from a male donor with early-stage non-small cell lung cancer. The sample was normal lung tissue next to the tumor, taken at surgery. The chain couples TRBV28 to TRBJ2-1, with 14 positions matching TRBD2. The CDR3: CASMTSGGANEQFF. DNA of the CDR3: TGTGCCAGCATGACTAGCGGGGGGGCAAATGAGCAGTTCTTC.